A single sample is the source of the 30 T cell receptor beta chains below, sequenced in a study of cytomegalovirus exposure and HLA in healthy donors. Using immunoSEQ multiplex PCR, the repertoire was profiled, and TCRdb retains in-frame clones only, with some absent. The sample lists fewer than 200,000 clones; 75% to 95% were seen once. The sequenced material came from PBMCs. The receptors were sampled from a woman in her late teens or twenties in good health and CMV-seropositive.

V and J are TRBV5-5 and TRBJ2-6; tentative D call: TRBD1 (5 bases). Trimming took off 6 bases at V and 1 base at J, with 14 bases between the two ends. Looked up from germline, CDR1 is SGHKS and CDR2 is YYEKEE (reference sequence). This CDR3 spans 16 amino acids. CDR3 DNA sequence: TGTGCCAGCACCCAGGGCATGGGGTCTGGGGCCAACGTCCTGACTTTC. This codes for CASTQGMGSGANVLTF.

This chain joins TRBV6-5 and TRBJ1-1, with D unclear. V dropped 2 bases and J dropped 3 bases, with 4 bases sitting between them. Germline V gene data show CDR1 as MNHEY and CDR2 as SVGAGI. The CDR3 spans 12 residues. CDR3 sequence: CASSYIDTEAFF. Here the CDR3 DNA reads TGTGCCAGCAGTTACATCGACACTGAAGCTTTCTTT.

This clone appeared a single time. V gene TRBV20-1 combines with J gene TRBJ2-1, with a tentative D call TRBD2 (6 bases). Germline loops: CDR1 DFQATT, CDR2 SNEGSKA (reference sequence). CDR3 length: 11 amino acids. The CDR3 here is CSPGGEVEQFF. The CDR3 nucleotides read TGCAGCCCCGGGGGAGAGGTTGAGCAGTTCTTC.

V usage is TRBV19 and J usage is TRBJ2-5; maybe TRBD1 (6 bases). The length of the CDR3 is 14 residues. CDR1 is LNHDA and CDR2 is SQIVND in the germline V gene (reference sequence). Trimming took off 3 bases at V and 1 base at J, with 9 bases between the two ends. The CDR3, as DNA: TGTGCCAGTAGTATCCTAGGGGGCCAAGAGACCCAGTACTTC. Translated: CASSILGGQETQYF.

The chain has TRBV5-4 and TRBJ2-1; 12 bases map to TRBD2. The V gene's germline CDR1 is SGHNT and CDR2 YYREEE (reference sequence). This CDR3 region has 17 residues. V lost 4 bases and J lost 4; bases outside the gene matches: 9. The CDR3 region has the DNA TGTGCCAGCAGCCCTACTAGCGGGGGGACAAAATACAATGAGCAGTTCTTC. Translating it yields CASSPTSGGTKYNEQFF.

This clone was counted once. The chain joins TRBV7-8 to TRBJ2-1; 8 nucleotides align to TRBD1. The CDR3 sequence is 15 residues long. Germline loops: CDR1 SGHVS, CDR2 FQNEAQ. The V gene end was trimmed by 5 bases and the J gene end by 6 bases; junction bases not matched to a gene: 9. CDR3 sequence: CASSVRGPGPNEQFF. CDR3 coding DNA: TGTGCCAGCAGCGTCAGGGGGCCGGGTCCCAATGAGCAGTTCTTC.

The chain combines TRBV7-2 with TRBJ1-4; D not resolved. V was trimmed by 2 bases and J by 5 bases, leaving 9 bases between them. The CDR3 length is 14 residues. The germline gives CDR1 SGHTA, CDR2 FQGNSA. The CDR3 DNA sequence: TGTGCCAGCAGCTTAAGATTCGGGAATGAAAAACTGTTTTTT. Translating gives CASSLRFGNEKLFF.

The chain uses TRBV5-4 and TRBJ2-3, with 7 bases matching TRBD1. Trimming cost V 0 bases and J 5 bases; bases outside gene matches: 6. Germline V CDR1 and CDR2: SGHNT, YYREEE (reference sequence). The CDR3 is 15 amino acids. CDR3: CASSLEMTGRDTQYF. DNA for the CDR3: TGTGCCAGCAGCTTGGAGATGACAGGGAGAGATACGCAGTATTTT.

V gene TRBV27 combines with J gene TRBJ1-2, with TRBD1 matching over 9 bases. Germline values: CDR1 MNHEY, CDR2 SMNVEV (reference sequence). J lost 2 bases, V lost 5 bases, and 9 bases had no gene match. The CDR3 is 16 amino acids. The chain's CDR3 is CASSPPPGQGNYGYTF. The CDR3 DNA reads TGTGCCAGCAGTCCACCTCCGGGACAGGGAAACTATGGCTACACCTTC.

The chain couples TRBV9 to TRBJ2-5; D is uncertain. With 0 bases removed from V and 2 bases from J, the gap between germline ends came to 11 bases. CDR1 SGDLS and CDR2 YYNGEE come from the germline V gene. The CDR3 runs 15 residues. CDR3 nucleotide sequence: TGTGCCAGCAGCGTAGATCGAGCCGGTCAAGAGACCCAGTACTTC. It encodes CASSVDRAGQETQYF.

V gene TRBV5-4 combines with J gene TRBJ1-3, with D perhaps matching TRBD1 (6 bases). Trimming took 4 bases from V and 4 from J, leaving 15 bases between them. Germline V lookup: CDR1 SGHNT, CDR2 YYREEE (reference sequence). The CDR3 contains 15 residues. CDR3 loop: CASSRAGTLGNTIYF. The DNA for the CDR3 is TGTGCCAGCAGCCGAGCCGGGACACTAGGAAACACCATATATTTT.

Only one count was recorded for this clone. Here the CDR3 DNA reads TGCGCCAGCAGCTTGGGTGGCGGGGGACCCTACAATGAGCAGTTCTTC. Amino acids: CASSLGGGGPYNEQFF. The J gene is TRBJ2-1, the V gene TRBV5-1, with TRBD2 matching 7 bases. CDR1 is SGHRS, CDR2 YFSETQ, per germline. The CDR3 is 16 amino acids. J was trimmed by 2 bases and V by 0 bases; bases with no gene match: 5. The variable domain in full, with the rest retrieved from reference TRBV5-1 and TRBJ2-1, is KAGVTQTPRYLIKTRGQQVTLSCSPISGHRSVSWYQQTPGQGLQFLFEYFSETQRNKGNFPGRFSGRQFSNSRSEMNVSTLELGDSALYLCASSLGGGGPYNEQFFGPGTRLTVL.

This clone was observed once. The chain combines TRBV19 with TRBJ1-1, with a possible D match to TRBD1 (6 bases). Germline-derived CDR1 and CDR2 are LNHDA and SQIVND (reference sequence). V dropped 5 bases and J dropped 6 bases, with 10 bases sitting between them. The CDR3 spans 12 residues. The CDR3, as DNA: TGTGCCAGTAGTCACCAGGGGTCTGAAGCTTTCTTT. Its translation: CASSHQGSEAFF.

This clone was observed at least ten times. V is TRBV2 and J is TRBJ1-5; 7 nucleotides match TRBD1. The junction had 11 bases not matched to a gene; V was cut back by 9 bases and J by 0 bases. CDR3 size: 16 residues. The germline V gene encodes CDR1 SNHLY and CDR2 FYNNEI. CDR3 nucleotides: TGTGCCAGTAGAAAGGGGGCGTACGATAGCAATCAGCCCCAGCATTTT. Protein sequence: CASRKGAYDSNQPQHF.

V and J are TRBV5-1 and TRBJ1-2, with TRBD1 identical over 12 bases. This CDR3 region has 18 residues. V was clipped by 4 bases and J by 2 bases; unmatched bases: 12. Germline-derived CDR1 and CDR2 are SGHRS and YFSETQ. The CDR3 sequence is CASSSPGQGALPNYGYTF. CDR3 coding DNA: TGCGCCAGCAGCAGCCCGGGACAGGGGGCCCTCCCCAACTATGGCTACACCTTC.

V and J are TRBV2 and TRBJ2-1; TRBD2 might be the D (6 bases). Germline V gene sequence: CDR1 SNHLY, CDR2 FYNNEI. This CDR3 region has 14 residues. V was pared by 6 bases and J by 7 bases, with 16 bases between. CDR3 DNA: TGTGCCAGCAGGGGGACTTACCTGGATAATGAGCAGTTCTTC. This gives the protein CASRGTYLDNEQFF.

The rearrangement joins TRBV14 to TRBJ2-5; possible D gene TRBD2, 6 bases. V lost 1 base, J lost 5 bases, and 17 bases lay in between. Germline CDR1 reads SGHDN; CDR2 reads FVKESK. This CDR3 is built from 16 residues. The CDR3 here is CASSQVTGTPQETQYF. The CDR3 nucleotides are TGTGCCAGCAGCCAAGTTACTGGGACTCCGCAGGAGACCCAGTACTTC.

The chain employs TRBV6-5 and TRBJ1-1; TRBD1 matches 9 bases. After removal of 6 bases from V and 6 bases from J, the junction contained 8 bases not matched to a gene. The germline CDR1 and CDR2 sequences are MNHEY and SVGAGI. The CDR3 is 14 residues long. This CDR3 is CASRKDRGQAEAFF. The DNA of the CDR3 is TGTGCCAGCAGAAAGGACAGGGGACAGGCTGAAGCTTTCTTT.

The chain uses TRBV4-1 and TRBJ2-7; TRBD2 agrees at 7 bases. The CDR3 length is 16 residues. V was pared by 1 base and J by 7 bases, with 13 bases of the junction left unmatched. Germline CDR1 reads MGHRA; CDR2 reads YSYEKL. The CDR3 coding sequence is TGCGCCAGCAGCCAAGGCGGGGGACCCAAGATGAGGGAGCAGTACTTC. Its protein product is CASSQGGGPKMREQYF.

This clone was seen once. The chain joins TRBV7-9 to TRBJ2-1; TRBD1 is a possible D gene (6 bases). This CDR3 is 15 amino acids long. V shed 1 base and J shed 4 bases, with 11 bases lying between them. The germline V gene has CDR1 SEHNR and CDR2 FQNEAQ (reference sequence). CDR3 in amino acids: CASSLVQGIYNEQFF. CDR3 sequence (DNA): TGTGCCAGCAGCTTAGTCCAGGGGATTTACAATGAGCAGTTCTTC.

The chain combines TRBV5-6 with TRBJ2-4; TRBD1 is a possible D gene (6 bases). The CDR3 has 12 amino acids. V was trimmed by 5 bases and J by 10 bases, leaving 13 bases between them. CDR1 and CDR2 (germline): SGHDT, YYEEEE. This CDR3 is CASREGVRIQYF. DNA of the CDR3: TGTGCCAGCAGAGAGGGGGTTCGTATTCAGTACTTC.

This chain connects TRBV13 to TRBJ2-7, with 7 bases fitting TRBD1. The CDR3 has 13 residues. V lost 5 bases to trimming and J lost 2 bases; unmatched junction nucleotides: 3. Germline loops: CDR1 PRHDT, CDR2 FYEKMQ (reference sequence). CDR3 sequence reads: CASSRQGPYEQYF. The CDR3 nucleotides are TGTGCCAGCAGCCGACAGGGACCCTACGAGCAGTACTTC.

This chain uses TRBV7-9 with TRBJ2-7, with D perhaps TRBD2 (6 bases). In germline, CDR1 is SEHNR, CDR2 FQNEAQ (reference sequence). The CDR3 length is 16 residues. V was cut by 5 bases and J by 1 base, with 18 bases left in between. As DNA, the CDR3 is TGTGCCAGCAGCCGACATGCCGGGAGACTTTCCTACGAGCAGTACTTC. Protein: CASSRHAGRLSYEQYF. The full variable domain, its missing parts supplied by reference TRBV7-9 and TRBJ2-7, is DTGVSQNPRHKITKRGQNVTFRCDPISEHNRLYWYRQTLGQGPEFLTYFQNEAQLEKSRLLSDRFSAERPKGSFSTLEIQRTEQGDSAMYLCASSRHAGRLSYEQYFGPGTRLTVT.

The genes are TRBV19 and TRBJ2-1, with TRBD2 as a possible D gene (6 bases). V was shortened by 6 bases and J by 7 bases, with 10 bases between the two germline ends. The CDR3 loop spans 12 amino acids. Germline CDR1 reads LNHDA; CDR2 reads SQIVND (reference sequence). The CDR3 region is CASRARGNEQFF. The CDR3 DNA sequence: TGTGCCAGTAGAGCCCGGGGGAATGAGCAGTTCTTC.

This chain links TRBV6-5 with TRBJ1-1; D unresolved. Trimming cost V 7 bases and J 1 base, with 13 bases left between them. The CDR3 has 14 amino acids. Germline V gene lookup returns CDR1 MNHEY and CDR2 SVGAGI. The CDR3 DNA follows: TGTGCCAGCACTAGTGGAAACCGGAACACTGAAGCTTTCTTT. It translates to CASTSGNRNTEAFF.

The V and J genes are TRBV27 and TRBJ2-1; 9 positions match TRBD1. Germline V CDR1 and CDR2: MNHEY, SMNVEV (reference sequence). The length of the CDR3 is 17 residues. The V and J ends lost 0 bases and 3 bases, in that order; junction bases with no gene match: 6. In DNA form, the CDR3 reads TGTGCCAGCAGTTTATCTCCCCGGGACAGGGTCTACAATGAGCAGTTCTTC. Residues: CASSLSPRDRVYNEQFF.

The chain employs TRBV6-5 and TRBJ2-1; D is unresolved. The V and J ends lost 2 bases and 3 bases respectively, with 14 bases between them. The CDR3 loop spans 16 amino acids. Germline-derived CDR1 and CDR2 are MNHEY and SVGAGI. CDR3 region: CASSYRLQRNYNEQFF. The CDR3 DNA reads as TGTGCCAGCAGTTACCGCCTCCAGCGAAACTACAATGAGCAGTTCTTC.

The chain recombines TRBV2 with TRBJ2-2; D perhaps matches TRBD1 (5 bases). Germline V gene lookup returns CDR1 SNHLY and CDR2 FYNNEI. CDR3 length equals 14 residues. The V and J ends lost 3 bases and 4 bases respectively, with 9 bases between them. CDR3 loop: CASSDRAITGELFF. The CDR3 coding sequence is TGTGCCAGCAGTGACAGGGCAATCACCGGGGAGCTGTTTTTT.

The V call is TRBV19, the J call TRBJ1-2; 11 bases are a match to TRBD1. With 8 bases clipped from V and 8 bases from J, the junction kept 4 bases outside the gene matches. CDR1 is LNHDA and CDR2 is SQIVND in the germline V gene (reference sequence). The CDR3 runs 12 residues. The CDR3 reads CASGQGAEGYTF. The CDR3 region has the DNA TGTGCCAGTGGACAGGGGGCGGAAGGCTACACCTTC.

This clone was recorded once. The CDR3 DNA reads TGTGCCAGCTCACGGACAGGTTCCTACGAGCAGTACTTC. This gives the protein CASSRTGSYEQYF. V usage is TRBV18 and J usage is TRBJ2-7; TRBD1 aligns across 7 bases. Per germline, CDR1 KGHSH and CDR2 LQKENI. The CDR3 loop spans 13 amino acids. With 4 bases clipped from V and 1 base from J, the junction kept 1 base outside the gene matches.